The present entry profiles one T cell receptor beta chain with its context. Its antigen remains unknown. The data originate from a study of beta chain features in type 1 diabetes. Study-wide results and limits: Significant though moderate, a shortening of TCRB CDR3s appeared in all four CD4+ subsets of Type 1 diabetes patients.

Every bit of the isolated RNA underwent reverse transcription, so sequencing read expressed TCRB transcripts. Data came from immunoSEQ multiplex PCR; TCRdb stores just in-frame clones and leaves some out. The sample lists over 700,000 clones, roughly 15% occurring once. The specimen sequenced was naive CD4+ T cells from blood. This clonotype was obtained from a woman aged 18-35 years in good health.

CDR3 loop: CASSQGGRNEKLFF. The CDR3 DNA reads TGTGCCAGTAGCCAGGGTGGGCGTAATGAAAAACTGTTTTTT. The rearrangement links TRBV6-5 to TRBJ1-4, with D perhaps matching TRBD1 (5 bases). Germline V lookup: CDR1 MNHEY, CDR2 SVGAGI. The CDR3 is 14 amino acids. V lost 9 bases, J lost 4 bases, and 15 bases lay in between.